The 12 T cell receptor beta chains in this list originate from one sample, sequenced in a study of T cells in Graves' hyperthyroidism and ophthalmopathy (dated 2019 in TCRdb). Library generation was performed with multiplex PCR. Sequencing used an Illumina HiSeq 2000. Amplification of TCR beta CDR3 regions was carried out from RNA transcripts. The first round of RT-PCR for the TCR CDR3 was performed with the HTBI primer set and the Qiagen OneStep RT-PCR kit. The public sequencing data were trimmed at Q25 with fastp and processed into clonotypes with MiXCR by TCRdb, which kept only in-frame beta chains. Identical CDR3 protein sequences are pooled into one entry, listed with their most common genes and DNA. This sample is represented by roughly 510,000 distinct CDR3 sequences; less than 25% of them were singletons. Jointly, the top ten make up more than 25% of the sample. Input material: blood. All receptors derive from a man aged 18 to 29 with Graves' hyperthyroidism.

The V gene is TRBV13, the J gene TRBJ2-4, with a tentative D call TRBD2 (5 bases). The V end lost 5 bases, the J end lost 1 base, and 15 bases lay between the germline ends. CDR1 is PRHDT, CDR2 FYEKMQ, per germline (reference sequence). The CDR3 totals 16 residues. CDR3 residues: CASSLAAERAKNIQYF. For the CDR3, the DNA is TGTGCCAGCAGCCTAGCCGCGGAGAGGGCCAAAAACATTCAGTACTTC.

This clonotype was seen many times. The rearrangement uses TRBV6-1 and TRBJ2-2, with TRBD1 matching 8 bases. Germline CDR1 reads MNHNS; CDR2 reads SASEGT. The CDR3 is 15 residues long. Trimming took 6 bases from V and 5 from J; bases not matched to a gene: 8. The CDR3 protein is CASRVTGVGTGELFF. As DNA, the CDR3 is TGTGCCAGCAGGGTGACAGGGGTTGGAACCGGGGAGCTGTTTTTT.

There are many counts of this clonotype. This rearrangement joins TRBV29-1 to TRBJ1-2; maybe TRBD1 (5 bases). Trimming stripped 0 bases from V and 4 bases from J, with 12 bases between. The CDR3 is made up of 14 amino acids. Per the germline V gene, CDR1 is SQVTM and CDR2 is ANQGSEA. The chain's CDR3 is CSVEDKGWGYGYTF. The CDR3 coding sequence is TGCAGCGTTGAAGATAAGGGGTGGGGCTATGGCTACACCTTC.

This clonotype has at least ten counts. This sequence joins TRBV6-5 and TRBJ1-2, with D perhaps TRBD1 (6 bases). The CDR3 spans 14 residues. Deletions cut 4 bases from V and 7 bases from J, with 16 bases between. Germline-derived CDR1 and CDR2 are MNHEY and SVGAGI. CDR3 sequence (DNA): TGTGCCAGCAGTTCCCTCTCCTCAGGGGTTGGCTACACCTTC. It specifies CASSSLSSGVGYTF.

The sample holds many counts of this clonotype. The V gene is TRBV5-1, the J gene TRBJ1-2; D ambiguous. This CDR3 comprises 15 residues. Trimming took off 4 bases at V and 7 bases at J, with 20 bases between the two ends. Germline V gene sequence: CDR1 SGHRS, CDR2 YFSETQ. In DNA form, the CDR3 reads TGCGCCAGCAGCAACCCCACCGAAGGAGTTGGTGGCTACACCTTC. It is translated as CASSNPTEGVGGYTF. Filled out from reference TRBV5-1 and TRBJ1-2, the complete variable domain reads KAGVTQTPRYLIKTRGQQVTLSCSPISGHRSVSWYQQTPGQGLQFLFEYFSETQRNKGNFPGRFSGRQFSNSRSEMNVSTLELGDSALYLCASSNPTEGVGGYTFGSGTRLTVV.

CDR3 bases: TGTGCCAGCAACAAGGGATCGTCGAACACTGAAGCTTTCTTT. It yields the protein CASNKGSSNTEAFF. This chain connects TRBV12-3 or TRBV12-4 to TRBJ1-1; D remains unclear. V lost 7 bases and J 1 base, leaving 13 bases between the germline ends. The length of the CDR3 is 14 residues.

This clonotype has at least ten counts. The rearrangement joins TRBV20-1 to TRBJ2-5; D gene ambiguous. The CDR3 length is 12 residues. The germline V and J ends were trimmed by 5 bases and 2 bases, with 9 bases remaining between them. Germline lookup yields CDR1 DFQATT and CDR2 SNEGSKA (reference sequence). The DNA for the CDR3 is TGCAGTGCTGGTGAGGTTCAAGAGACCCAGTACTTC. This gives the protein CSAGEVQETQYF.

This clonotype showed up many times. The V gene is TRBV20-1, the J gene TRBJ1-5; 9 nucleotides line up with TRBD1. The V and J ends lost 5 bases and 7 bases, in that order; junction bases with no gene match: 6. In germline, CDR1 is DFQATT, CDR2 SNEGSKA (reference sequence). The CDR3 is 13 residues long. The CDR3 DNA sequence: TGCAGTGCTCCGACAGGGGGGGGCCAGCCCCAGCATTTT. Translated, it gives CSAPTGGGQPQHF.

This clonotype was picked up many times. The gene calls are TRBV5-1 and TRBJ1-1; tentatively, D is TRBD1 (6 bases). V was cut by 6 bases and J by 6 bases, with 9 bases left in between. This CDR3 contains 11 residues. In germline, CDR1 is SGHRS, CDR2 YFSETQ. This CDR3 reads CASIGGSEAFF. The CDR3 DNA follows: TGCGCCAGCATCGGGGGCTCTGAAGCTTTCTTT.

This clonotype was seen ten or more times. The rearrangement links TRBV29-1 to TRBJ2-5; TRBD2 might be the D (6 bases). The V end lost 0 bases, the J end lost 5 bases, and 13 bases lay between the germline ends. There are 14 residues in the CDR3. Germline CDR1 and CDR2: SQVTM and ANQGSEA. In nucleotides, the CDR3 is TGCAGCGTTGAAGATACCGGGGGACGGGAGACCCAGTACTTC. Protein: CSVEDTGGRETQYF. The whole variable domain, filled in from reference TRBV29-1 and TRBJ2-5, reads SAVISQKPSRDICQRGTSLTIQCQVDSQVTMMFWYRQQPGQSLTLIATANQGSEATYESGFVIDKFPISRPNLTFSTLTVSNMSPEDSSIYLCSVEDTGGRETQYFGPGTRLLVL.

This chain uses TRBV11-2 with TRBJ2-6; D might be TRBD1 (6 bases). Trimming left V 2 bases short and J 0 bases short, with 11 bases between. The CDR3 has 17 amino acids. Germline V gene lookup returns CDR1 SGHAT and CDR2 FQNNGV. DNA for the CDR3: TGTGCCAGCAGCTTAAGGACAGCCATCTCTGGGGCCAACGTCCTGACTTTC. Amino acid sequence: CASSLRTAISGANVLTF. The whole variable domain, filled in from reference TRBV11-2 and TRBJ2-6, reads EAGVAQSPRYKIIEKRQSVAFWCNPISGHATLYWYQQILGQGPKLLIQFQNNGVVDDSQLPKDRFSAERLKGVDSTLKIQPAKLEDSAVYLCASSLRTAISGANVLTFGAGSRLTVL.

This clonotype was counted at least ten times. This chain uses TRBV6-1 with TRBJ2-2; 10 bases fit TRBD1. CDR1 is MNHNS, CDR2 SASEGT, per germline. The J segment lost 5 bases and the V segment lost 7 bases, leaving 7 bases of the junction unmatched. The CDR3 covers 15 residues. CDR3 sequence: CASTVGDRGTGELFF. The CDR3 DNA reads TGTGCCAGCACCGTCGGGGACAGGGGAACCGGGGAGCTGTTTTTT.